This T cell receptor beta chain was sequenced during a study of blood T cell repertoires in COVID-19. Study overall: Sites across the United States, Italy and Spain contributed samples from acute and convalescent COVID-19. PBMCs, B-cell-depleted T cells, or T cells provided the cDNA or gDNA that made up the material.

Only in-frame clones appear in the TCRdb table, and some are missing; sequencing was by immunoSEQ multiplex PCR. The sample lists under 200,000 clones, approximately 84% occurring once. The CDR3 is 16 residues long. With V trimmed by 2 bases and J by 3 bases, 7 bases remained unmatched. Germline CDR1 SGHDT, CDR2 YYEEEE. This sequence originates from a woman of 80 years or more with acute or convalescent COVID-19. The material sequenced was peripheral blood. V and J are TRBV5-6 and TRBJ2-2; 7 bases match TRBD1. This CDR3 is CASSLLRQGDTGELFF. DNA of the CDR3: TGTGCCAGCAGCTTATTGCGGCAGGGGGACACCGGGGAGCTGTTTTTT. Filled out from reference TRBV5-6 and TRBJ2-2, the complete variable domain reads DAGVTQSPTHLIKTRGQQVTLRCSPKSGHDTVSWYQQALGQGPQFIFQYYEEEERQRGNFPDRFSGHQFPNYSSELNVNALLLGDSALYLCASSLLRQGDTGELFFGEGSRLTVL.